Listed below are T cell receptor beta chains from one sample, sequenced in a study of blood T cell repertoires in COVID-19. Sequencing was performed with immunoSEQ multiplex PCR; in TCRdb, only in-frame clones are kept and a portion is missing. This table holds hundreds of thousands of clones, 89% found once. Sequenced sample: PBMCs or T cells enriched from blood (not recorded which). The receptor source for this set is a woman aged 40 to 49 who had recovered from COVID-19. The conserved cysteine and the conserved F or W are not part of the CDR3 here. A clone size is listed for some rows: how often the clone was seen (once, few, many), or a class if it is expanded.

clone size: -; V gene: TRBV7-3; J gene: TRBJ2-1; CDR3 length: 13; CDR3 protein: ASSSDRGLYNEQF
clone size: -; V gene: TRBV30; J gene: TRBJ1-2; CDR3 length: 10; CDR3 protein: ASDRARYGYT
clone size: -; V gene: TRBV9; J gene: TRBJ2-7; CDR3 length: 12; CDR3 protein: ASSVGGQHTEQY
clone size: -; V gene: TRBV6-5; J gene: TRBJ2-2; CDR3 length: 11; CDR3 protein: ASSRGRSGELF
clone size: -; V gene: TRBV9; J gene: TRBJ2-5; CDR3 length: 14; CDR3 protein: ASSVSAGVPQETQY
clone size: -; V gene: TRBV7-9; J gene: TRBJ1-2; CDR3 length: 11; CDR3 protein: ASSLRRNYGYT
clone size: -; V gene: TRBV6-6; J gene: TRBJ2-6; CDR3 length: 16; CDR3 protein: ASSPLGQGTSGANVLT
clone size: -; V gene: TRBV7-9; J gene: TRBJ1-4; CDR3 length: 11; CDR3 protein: ASSSTGGEKLF
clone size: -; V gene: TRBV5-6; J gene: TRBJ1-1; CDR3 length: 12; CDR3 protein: ASFGWSGNTEAF
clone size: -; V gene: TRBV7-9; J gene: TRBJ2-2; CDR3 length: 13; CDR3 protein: ASSWTGPNTGELF
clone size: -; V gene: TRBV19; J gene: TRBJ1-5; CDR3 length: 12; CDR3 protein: ASSQGQQNQPQH
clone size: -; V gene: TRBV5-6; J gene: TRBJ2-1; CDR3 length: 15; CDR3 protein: ASSPMGALSSYNEQF
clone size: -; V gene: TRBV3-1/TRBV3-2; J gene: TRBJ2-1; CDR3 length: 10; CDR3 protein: ASSQPSREQF
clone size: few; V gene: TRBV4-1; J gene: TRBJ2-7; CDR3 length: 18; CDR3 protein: ASSQDEPHGLAGREGEQY
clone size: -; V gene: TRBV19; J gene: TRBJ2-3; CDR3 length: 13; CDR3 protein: ASSSTGWSTDTQY
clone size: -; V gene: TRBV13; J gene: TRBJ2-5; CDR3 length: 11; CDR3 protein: ASRIRTGETQY